Each of the 10 T cell receptor beta chains below was sequenced from the same sample in a study of blood T cell repertoires in COVID-19. Sequencing used immunoSEQ multiplex PCR; TCRdb keeps in-frame clones, though not all of them. This sample yields around 300,000 clones, of which approximately 88% are seen a single time; about 0.94% belongs to the top ten. The sequenced material came from peripheral blood. The receptors here all came from a woman aged 40 to 55 who had recovered from COVID-19.

The chain joins TRBV11-2 to TRBJ2-1, with 7 bases fitting TRBD1. The CDR3 has 14 amino acids. Germline CDR1 SGHAT, CDR2 FQNNGV. With 1 base clipped from V and 4 bases from J, the junction kept 1 base outside the gene matches. CDR3 loop: CASSLAGQYNEQFF. The CDR3, as DNA: TGTGCCAGCAGCTTAGCGGGACAGTACAATGAGCAGTTCTTC.

The chain uses TRBV28 and TRBJ1-4, with D possibly TRBD1 on 5 matching bases. Germline loops: CDR1 MDHEN, CDR2 SYDVKM. V lost 4 bases to trimming and J lost 8 bases, with 11 bases between them. The CDR3 length is 13 residues. CDR3 amino acids: CASSWQGVEKLFF. In nucleotides, the CDR3 is TGTGCCAGCAGTTGGCAGGGTGTCGAAAAACTGTTTTTT.

The rearrangement uses TRBV19 and TRBJ2-3; 7 bases are a match to TRBD2. Trimming took 3 bases from V and 7 from J; bases not matched to a gene: 19. The CDR3 has 18 amino acids. The germline CDR1 and CDR2 sequences are LNHDA and SQIVND (reference sequence). The CDR3 spells CASSIRMESGIGKNTQYF. The CDR3 DNA reads as TGTGCCAGTAGTATCCGGATGGAGAGCGGGATTGGTAAAAATACGCAGTATTTT.

The V gene is TRBV12-3 or TRBV12-4, the J gene TRBJ2-1; D is unresolved. Trimming took off 5 bases at V and 8 bases at J, with 7 bases between the two ends. This CDR3 has 11 amino acids. CDR3 DNA sequence: TGTGCCAGCAGTAGCCTCGATGAGCAGTTCTTC. Its protein is CASSSLDEQFF.

This sequence joins TRBV19 and TRBJ2-1; 8 positions agree with TRBD1. Germline V gives CDR1 LNHDA, CDR2 SQIVND (reference sequence). V lost 6 bases and J lost 6; bases outside the gene matches: 7. The CDR3 has 14 residues. The CDR3 is CASRGTGFSNEQFF. The CDR3 DNA sequence: TGTGCCAGTAGGGGGACAGGCTTCAGCAATGAGCAGTTCTTC. Drawing the rest from reference TRBV19 and TRBJ2-1, the complete variable domain is DGGITQSPKYLFRKEGQNVTLSCEQNLNHDAMYWYRQDPGQGLRLIYYSQIVNDFQKGDIAEGYSVSREKKESFPLTVTSAQKNPTAFYLCASRGTGFSNEQFFGPGTRLTVL.

The chain links TRBV7-9 to TRBJ1-5; D may be TRBD1 (5 bases). With 6 bases removed from V and 1 base from J, the gap between germline ends came to 13 bases. The CDR3 contains 15 residues. The germline gives CDR1 SEHNR, CDR2 FQNEAQ (reference sequence). The CDR3 sequence: CASSQGGSSNQPQHF. The CDR3 bases are TGTGCCAGCAGTCAGGGAGGGTCAAGCAATCAGCCCCAGCATTTT.

This clone showed up just once. V and J are TRBV30 and TRBJ1-1; 7 bases map to TRBD1. J gave up 6 bases and V 3 bases, and 10 bases lay outside the gene matches. The CDR3 sequence is 14 residues long. The germline V gene encodes CDR1 GTSNPN and CDR2 SVGIG (reference sequence). The DNA for the CDR3 is TGTGCCTGGAGAGACGGGGCAGGGGGACCTGAAGCTTTCTTT. This codes for CAWRDGAGGPEAFF.

This chain links TRBV5-1 with TRBJ2-7; D is unclear. The CDR3 spans 16 residues. Germline values: CDR1 SGHRS, CDR2 YFSETQ. The germline V and J ends were trimmed by 10 bases and 2 bases, with 25 bases remaining between them. The CDR3 region is CASRDTASPTPYEQYF. The CDR3 bases are TGCGCCTCAAGAGACACAGCTTCTCCAACTCCCTACGAGCAGTACTTC.

V is TRBV5-5 and J is TRBJ2-7; 10 positions agree with TRBD2. Germline V lookup: CDR1 SGHKS, CDR2 YYEKEE (reference sequence). V lost 3 bases to trimming and J lost 7 bases; unmatched junction nucleotides: 7. The CDR3 totals 14 residues. The DNA of the CDR3 is TGTGCCAGCAGCTCCGGACTAGCGGCTATGGAGCAGTACTTC. It encodes CASSSGLAAMEQYF. Variable domain in full (rest from reference TRBV5-5 and TRBJ2-7): DAGVTQSPTHLIKTRGQQVTLRCSPISGHKSVSWYQQVLGQGPQFIFQYYEKEERGRGNFPDRFSARQFPNYSSELNVNALLLGDSALYLCASSSGLAAMEQYFGPGTRLTVT.

The V and J genes are TRBV9 and TRBJ2-1, with 7 bases lining up with TRBD2. In germline, CDR1 is SGDLS, CDR2 YYNGEE. CDR3 length: 14 amino acids. J was trimmed by 8 bases and V by 7 bases; bases with no gene match: 12. The CDR3 spells CASGSRGLPDEQFF. CDR3 nucleotides: TGTGCCAGCGGTAGTCGGGGACTACCGGATGAGCAGTTCTTC.